This T cell receptor beta chain was found in a study of CD8+ T cells in alopecia areata. Overall study: A regimen of oral tofacitinib, 5 to 10 mg twice daily, was given to treated patients. Tofacitinib administration persisted for 6 to 18 months, succeeded by 6 months off drug. Study results and caveats: Scalp specimens additionally yield sequences from normal skin's resident alphabeta T cells.

A word on this clone: The antigen remains undetermined.

Trimming shortened V by 5 bases and J by 4 bases, and 17 bases separated the two germline ends. The CDR3 is made up of 15 amino acids. CDR1 is PRHDT, CDR2 FYEKMQ, per germline (reference sequence). RNA was extracted and reverse transcribed into cDNA as the sequencing template. TCRdb's table, derived via immunoSEQ multiplex PCR, lists solely in-frame clones and lacks some. Found here are 200,000 to 250,000 clones, around 65% of them singletons; the top ten hold roughly 1.2%. The sample's treatment: oral pan-JAK inhibitor, 5-10 mg twice daily. Researchers took lesional scalp punch biopsies and peripheral blood from people who were alopecia areata patients.

The J gene is TRBJ2-5, the V gene TRBV13; D possibly matches TRBD1 or TRBD2 (5 bases each). Sequencing was performed on CD4+ T cells sorted from blood, taken at approximately week 45, from a patient treated with tofacitinib. The receptor's source is a human donor with alopecia areata. CDR3 residues: CASSPRFWDGETQYF. CDR3 nucleotides: TGTGCCAGCAGCCCAAGATTCTGGGACGGAGAGACCCAGTACTTC.